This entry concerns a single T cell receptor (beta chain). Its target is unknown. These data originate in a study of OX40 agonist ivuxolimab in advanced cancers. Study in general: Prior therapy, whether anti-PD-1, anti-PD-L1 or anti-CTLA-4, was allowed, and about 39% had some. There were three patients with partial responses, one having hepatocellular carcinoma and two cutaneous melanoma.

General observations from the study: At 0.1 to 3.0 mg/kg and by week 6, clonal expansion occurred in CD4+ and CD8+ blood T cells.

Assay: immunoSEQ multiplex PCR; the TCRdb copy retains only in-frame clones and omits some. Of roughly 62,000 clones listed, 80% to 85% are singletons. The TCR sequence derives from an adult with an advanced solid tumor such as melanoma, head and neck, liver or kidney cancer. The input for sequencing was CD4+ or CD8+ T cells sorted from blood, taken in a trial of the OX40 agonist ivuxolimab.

CDR3 in amino acids: CASSRLAGGASTDTQYF. In DNA, the CDR3 is TGTGCCAGCAGTCGACTAGCGGGTGGGGCTAGCACAGATACGCAGTATTTT. The chain recombines TRBV2 with TRBJ2-3; 10 bases align to TRBD2. With 5 bases clipped from V and 0 bases from J, the junction kept 8 bases outside the gene matches. Germline V gene sequence: CDR1 SNHLY, CDR2 FYNNEI. There are 17 residues in the CDR3.